This is a list of T cell receptor beta chains from one sample in a study of tumor-infiltrating lymphocytes in primary liver carcinoma. TCRdb passed the multiplex PCR reads through MiXCR, listing each CDR3 protein once. The table includes 40,000 to 60,000 distinct CDR3 sequences, around 64% detected once. The material sequenced was liver tumor tissue from sampling region 5. All receptors come from a man aged 40-55 years with primary liver carcinoma and hepatitis B virus infection. Both conserved end residues are part of each CDR3. The D gene is left open where the match is weak. Only some rows state a clone size, as once, few, many or a class for expanded clones.

many TRBD2 TRBJ2-1 TRBV29-1 TGCAGCGTGGCCGGGACTAGCGGGAGCAATGAGCAGTTCTTC CSVAGTSGSNEQFF
NA TRBD2 TRBJ2-1 TRBV7-6 TGTGCCAGCAGCCCGGGACTAGCGGGAGCTGGCTACAATGAGCAGTTCTTC CASSPGLAGAGYNEQFF
NA NA TRBJ2-1 TRBV30 TGTGCCTGGAGTATGCCCCTCAATGAGCAATTCTTC CAWSMPLNEQFF
many NA TRBJ1-4 TRBV2 TGTGCCAGCAGGGCCACGACAACTAATGAAAAACTGTTTTTT CASRATTTNEKLFF
NA NA TRBJ2-2 TRBV6-6 TGTGCCAGCACTGCAGGGGGGGCGAACACCGGGGAGCTGTTTTTT CASTAGGANTGELFF
many NA TRBJ2-1 TRBV30 TGTGCCTGGTGCCGAGGGCCTGAAGGCAATGAGCAGTTCTTC CAWCRGPEGNEQFF
NA NA TRBJ2-2 TRBV6-5 NA CASSYAVEGTGSCFF
many NA TRBJ2-5 TRBV6-5 TGTGCCAGCAGTTACATGGGAGTGAGCGAGACCCAGTACTTC CASSYMGVSETQYF
many TRBD2 TRBJ2-7 TRBV4-1 TGCGCCAGCAGCCAAGAGTTAGCGGGGTCCTACGAGCAGTACTTC CASSQELAGSYEQYF
NA NA TRBJ2-3 TRBV6-5 TGTGCCAACAGTAAGACTAGGGCAGATACGCAGTATTTC CANSKTRADTQYF
NA NA TRBJ2-3 TRBV7-9 TGTGCCGGCAGTACTCTCCCAGGGGCCGTGGTGGCAGATACGCAGTATTTT CAGSTLPGAVVADTQYF
NA NA TRBJ2-1 TRBV29-1 TGCAGCCCCTGGCTAGACAATGAGCTGTTCTTC CSPWLDNELFF
medium-sized TRBD2 TRBJ2-3 TRBV11-3 TGTGCCAGCAGTACTAGCGGGGGCACAGATACGCAGTATTTT CASSTSGGTDTQYF
many TRBD2 TRBJ2-5 TRBV28 TGTGCCAGCAGTTCCCTAAATGCGGGAGCAGAGACCCAGTACTTC CASSSLNAGAETQYF
NA NA TRBJ2-2 TRBV19 TGTCCGTCTCGACTGAAGGAGGCGAACACCGGGGAGCTGTTTTTT CPSRLKEANTGELFF
NA TRBD2 TRBJ2-7 TRBV5-1 TGCGCCAGCAGCGAGACTAGCGGAGGTGTCTTCGAGCAGTACTTC CASSETSGGVFEQYF
many TRBD1 TRBJ2-6 TRBV12-3/TRBV12-4 TGTGCCAGCAGTTTAGGAGGGGGCGCGAACTCTGGGGCCAACGTCCTGACTTTC CASSLGGGANSGANVLTF
NA NA TRBJ2-2 TRBV19 TGTGCCACCGGGAGAGGTGGGACCGGGGAGCTCTTTTTT CATGRGGTGELFF
NA NA TRBJ1-2 TRBV4-1 TGCACCAGCAACGAGACAACTAACTATGGCTACACCTTC CTSNETTNYGYTF
NA TRBD1 TRBJ2-1 TRBV29-1 TGCAGCGCTGCTGGACAGGGACCTTTCAATGAGCAGCTCTTC CSAAGQGPFNEQLF
NA TRBD1 TRBJ1-2 TRBV7-3 TGTGCCAGCAGCCTGGACAGGGGCAGTGGCTACACCTTC CASSLDRGSGYTF
NA NA TRBJ2-3 TRBV6-1 TGTGCCTGCAGGCGGACGGGGGATACACAGTATTTT CACRRTGDTQYF
many NA TRBJ2-7 TRBV28 TGTGCCGTCCACGGGACGCTCTCCTACGAGCAGTACTTC CAVHGTLSYEQYF
once NA TRBJ2-7 TRBV4-1 TGCGCCAGCAGCCAAAAGGGATACGAGCAGAACTTC CASSQKGYEQNF
NA TRBD1 TRBJ1-2 TRBV29-1 TGCAGGATTGCCCGGACAGGGCTTGATGCTGACTACACCTTC CRIARTGLDADYTF
NA NA TRBJ1-1 TRBV30 TGTGCCTGGAGTCTGGCGGACGCTGAAGTTTTCTTT CAWSLADAEVFF
NA NA TRBJ2-7 TRBV6-2/TRBV6-3 TGTGTCAGCAGCTCCGCTTCCGGGCTCGGGAGATTCTACGAGCAGTACTTC CVSSSASGLGRFYEQYF
NA TRBD2 TRBJ2-5 TRBV10-3 TGTGCCATCAGCGGGACTAGCGGAGGGAAAAGTCTAGAGACCCGATACTTC CAISGTSGGKSLETRYF
NA TRBD2 TRBJ2-7 TRBV12-3/TRBV12-4 TGTGCCACCAGTTTATTAGCGGGAGGGCCCCTCTACGAGCAGTACTTC CATSLLAGGPLYEQYF
NA NA TRBJ2-7 TRBV29-1 TGCGGCACCAAAGGCAACTCCTACGAGCAGTACTTC CGTKGNSYEQYF
NA NA TRBJ1-6 TRBV10-2 TGCGCCGGCAGTGAGTCAGGTATTGGATCACCCCTCCACTTT CAGSESGIGSPLHF
few NA TRBJ1-1 TRBV6-6 TGTGCCAGCAGTTACTCAACTGCGACCACTGAAGCTTTCTTT CASSYSTATTEAFF
NA TRBD2 TRBJ2-5 TRBV6-5 TGTGCCATCAGCTACTCGGTTCTAGCGGGAGAAGGGGCGACCCAGTACTTC CAISYSVLAGEGATQYF
many TRBD1 TRBJ1-2 TRBV7-9 TGTGCCAGCAGCAACACACAGGGGGCGAACTATGGCTACACCTTC CASSNTQGANYGYTF
NA NA TRBJ2-2 TRBV7-3 TGTGCCAGCAGCTTAAAAGGGGGACACCCCACCGGGGAGCTGTTTTTT CASSLKGGHPTGELFF
few NA TRBJ2-5 TRBV7-2 TGTGCCAGCAGCCGTGAAGAGACCCAGTACTTC CASSREETQYF
many TRBD1 TRBJ2-7 TRBV4-1 TGCGCCAGCAGCCCCACAGGGGGCGACGAGCGGTACTTC CASSPTGGDERYF